This T cell receptor (beta chain) is from a study of identical twins (dated by TCRdb to 2016 to 2017). Regarding the study in general: To test whether fetal clonotypes persist, this study deep-sequenced TCR alpha and beta repertoires from monozygotic twins, from unrelated adults of various ages, and from cord blood. Replicate twin experiments were performed at different times using different library preparation protocols to rule out contamination.

Beyond this particular receptor, the publication reports: Invariant T cells such as MAIT and iNKT could partly confound zero-insertion analyses, although diverse VJ usage argued against such confounding for most clonotypes. Abundant cord blood beta clonotypes carried fewer insertions; young adult naive repertoires showed a weaker similar trend, while memory repertoires showed none. Compared with coincidental sharing between unrelated individuals, out-of-frame TCR alpha sequences shared between twins showed an excess of sequences with low generation probability. Because the same donors could not be followed over many years, the conclusions relied on cross-sectional statistical analysis. Excess twin sharing in beta out-of-frame sequences was weaker because fewer shared sequences lowered the signal-to-noise ratio. In monozygotic twins, out-of-frame TCR alpha sharing was systematically underestimated by recombination models, although the models agreed with sharing between unrelated individuals.

From V the trimming removes 3 bases and from J it removes 9 bases, while the gene matches leave 5 bases of the junction unaccounted for. The CDR3 goes from the cysteine to the phenylalanine over 14 residues. Of the read, only the CDR3 DNA is kept; its 42 bases are in frame from base 1. CDR1 and CDR2 are read off the germline V gene (reference sequence) as LGHDT and YNNKEL. In its sample, this clonotype was seen a few times. Its antigen remains unidentified. There are no base qualities to consult, and no much larger clone falls within one base. To prepare the library, 5' RACE was applied. This sample was sequenced with an Illumina HiSeq 2000. Template switching added a universal primer binding site, and the final cDNA carried a unique molecular identifier that allowed TCR cDNA molecules to be counted accurately. Specific primers in the conserved constant-segment region were used to synthesize first-strand cDNA for TCR alpha and beta chains. To control for contamination, every cDNA library was double barcoded, receiving both a SMART-Mk sample barcode and Illumina barcodes. TruSeq adapter sequences, together with Illumina sample barcodes, were added in two successive PCR steps. TCR alpha and beta cDNA libraries were sequenced on the Illumina HiSeq platform with custom primers. In the source study's methods: MiGEC processed the raw reads to extract unique molecular identifiers, while MiXCR was used to determine the CDR3 positions. Recombination models were inferred per individual with the repgenHMM and IGoR tools using an EM algorithm. The analysis of shared clonotypes was done with the tcR package in R, with sharing normalized by the product of cloneset sizes. To study raw recombination without the effects of thymic and clonal selection, out-of-frame nonproductive sequences were analyzed. TCRdb passed the public sequencing reads through fastp at Q25 and MiXCR, retaining productive beta sequences. Rows are combined by CDR3 protein, so each entry shows the most common genes and DNA. These V and J calls are TCRdb output, not the study's own analysis. The sample data list hundreds of thousands of distinct CDR3 sequences, and about 20% of these were observed just once. Approximately 4.5% of the sample rests with the top ten.

Only healthy Caucasian donors were included. Three pairs of female monozygotic twins, all aged roughly 18 to 30 years, made up the twin cohort. Peripheral blood mononuclear cells were used as the source from which RNA for TCR libraries was isolated. This sample also belongs to another study, concerning T cells expressing NK-cell markers. As that second study puts it: Three sorted T-cell subsets (CD3+CD56+NKG2C+, CD3+CD56+NKG2C- and CD3+CD56-NKG2C+) from about 8 donors had their TCR beta-chain repertoires profiled. Among the eight sequenced donors, seven were HCMV-seropositive and one was HCMV-seronegative. In several experiments an anti-gammadeltaTCR antibody was added to restrict sorting to alphabetaTCR-expressing T cells. In more than five donors, the dominant CD3+CD56+NKG2C+ clonotypes ranked among the top 10 CD8+ clonotypes, making up 1.0-7.0% of CD8+ T cells. Those dominant clonotypes were again the most abundant among CD3+CD56-NKG2C+ cells in a handful of donors, at roughly 25-60.1%. Whether the expanded NKG2C-expressing T cell clones were specific for HCMV antigens was left unclear. The study sequenced eight donors, all healthy volunteers chosen at random: three men and five women. HCMV-specific IgG was detected in serum with a commercial ELISA kit to determine HCMV serostatus. For six donors, unsorted PBMC were also used to sequence bulk peripheral blood T-cell repertoires. MIGEC was used to demultiplex reads and group the reads by UMI, and MiTCR was used to assemble and quantify clonotypes. To exclude erroneous sequences, any TCR cDNA sequence not supported by at least two reads was discarded. The tcR package was used for downstream repertoire analysis, with clonotypes matched between fractions based on CDR3 nucleotide sequence plus V segment. VDJmatch was used to annotate antigen specificity against VDJdb, with one amino acid substitution allowed in CDR3.

The TCR comes from a woman under 30 in good health. The chain employs TRBV3-1 and TRBJ2-1; TRBD2 aligns with 10 central bases. The sequencing sample was made of PBMCs. The nucleotide sequence reads TGTGCCAGCAGCCAGAGAGCGGGGGGGCTTGAGCAGTTCTTC. This gives the protein CASSQRAGGLEQFF.